This TCR beta chain was found in a study of control samples from healthy donors and cancer patients. The CDR3 is made up of 13 amino acids. Germline CDR1 KGHDR, CDR2 SFDVKD. Trimming took 3 bases from V and 8 from J, leaving 12 bases between them. Sequencing was performed with immunoSEQ multiplex PCR; in TCRdb, only in-frame clones are kept and a portion is missing. Of approximately 72,000 clones listed, approximately 91% were seen once; the top ten hold more than 5.5%. The sequenced sample consisted of blood. This TCR came from a man between 50 and 59 years old in good health. The V gene is TRBV24-1, the J gene TRBJ1-2; D gene uncertain. CDR3 amino acids: CATSDAASAGYTF. DNA for the CDR3: TGTGCCACCAGTGATGCCGCGAGCGCCGGCTACACCTTC.